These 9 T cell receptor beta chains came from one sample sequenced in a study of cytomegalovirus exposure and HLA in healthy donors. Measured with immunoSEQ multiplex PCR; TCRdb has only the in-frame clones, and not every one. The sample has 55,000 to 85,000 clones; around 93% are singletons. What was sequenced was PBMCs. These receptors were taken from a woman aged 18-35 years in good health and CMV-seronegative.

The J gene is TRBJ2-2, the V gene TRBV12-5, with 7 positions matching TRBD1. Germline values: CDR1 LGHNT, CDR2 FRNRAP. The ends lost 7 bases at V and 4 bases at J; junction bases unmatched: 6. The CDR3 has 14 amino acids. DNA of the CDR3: TGTGCTAGTGCGGTAGGGGGCGTCACCGGGGAGCTGTTTTTT. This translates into CASAVGGVTGELFF.

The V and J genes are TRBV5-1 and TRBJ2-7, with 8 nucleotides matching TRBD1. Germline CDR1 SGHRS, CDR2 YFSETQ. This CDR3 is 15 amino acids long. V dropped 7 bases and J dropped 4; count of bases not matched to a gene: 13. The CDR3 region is CASGGGVQGAYEQYF. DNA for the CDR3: TGCGCCAGCGGCGGCGGTGTTCAGGGGGCTTACGAGCAGTACTTC.

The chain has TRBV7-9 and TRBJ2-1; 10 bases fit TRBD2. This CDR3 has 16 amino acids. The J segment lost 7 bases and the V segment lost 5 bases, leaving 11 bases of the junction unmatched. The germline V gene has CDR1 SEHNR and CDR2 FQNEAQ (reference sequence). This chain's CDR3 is CASSQRGGLAENEQFF. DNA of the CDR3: TGTGCCAGCAGCCAGAGGGGCGGACTAGCGGAAAATGAGCAGTTCTTC.

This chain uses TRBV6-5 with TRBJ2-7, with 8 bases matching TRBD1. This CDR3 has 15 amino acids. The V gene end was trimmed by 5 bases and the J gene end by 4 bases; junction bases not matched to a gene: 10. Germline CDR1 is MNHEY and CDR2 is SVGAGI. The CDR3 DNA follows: TGTGCCAGCAGTGCCACGCCAGGGGGCCATTACGAGCAGTACTTC. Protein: CASSATPGGHYEQYF.

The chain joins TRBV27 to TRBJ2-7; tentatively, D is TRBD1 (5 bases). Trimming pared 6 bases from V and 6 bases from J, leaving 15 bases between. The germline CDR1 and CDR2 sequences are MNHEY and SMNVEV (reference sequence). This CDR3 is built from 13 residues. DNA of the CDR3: TGTGCCAGCAGCTCTCAGGGTTTCCCCGAGCAGTACTTC. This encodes CASSSQGFPEQYF.

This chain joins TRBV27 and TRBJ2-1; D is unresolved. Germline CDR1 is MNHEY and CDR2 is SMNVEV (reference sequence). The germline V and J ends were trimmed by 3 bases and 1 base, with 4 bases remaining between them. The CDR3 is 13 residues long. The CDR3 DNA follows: TGTGCCAGCAGTTTTGCGTCCTACAATGAGCAGTTCTTC. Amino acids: CASSFASYNEQFF.

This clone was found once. The CDR3 DNA follows: TGTGCCAGCATCCCTGATCGACAGTTTTCTGAAAAACTGTTTTTT. Residues: CASIPDRQFSEKLFF. The V gene is TRBV6-1, the J gene TRBJ1-4; a weak D match, TRBD1 (5 bases). The CDR3 has 15 residues. V was trimmed by 7 bases and J by 7 bases, leaving 19 bases between them. Germline CDR1 MNHNS, CDR2 SASEGT.

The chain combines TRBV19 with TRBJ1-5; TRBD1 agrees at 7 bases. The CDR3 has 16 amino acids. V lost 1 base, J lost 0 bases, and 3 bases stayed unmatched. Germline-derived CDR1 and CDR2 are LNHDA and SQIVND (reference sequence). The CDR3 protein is CASSIGQGYSNQPQHF. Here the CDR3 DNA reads TGTGCCAGTAGTATAGGACAGGGTTATAGCAATCAGCCCCAGCATTTT.

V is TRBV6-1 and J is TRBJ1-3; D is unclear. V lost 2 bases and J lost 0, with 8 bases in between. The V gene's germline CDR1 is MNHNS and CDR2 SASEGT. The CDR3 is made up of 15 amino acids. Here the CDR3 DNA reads TGTGCCAGCAGTGAACAGGCAGCCTCTGGAAACACCATATATTTT. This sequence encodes CASSEQAASGNTIYF.